This record covers a single T cell receptor beta chain. Its antigen is not known. The CDR3 is 15 amino acids. Per the germline V gene, CDR1 is SGHRS and CDR2 is YFSETQ. V was clipped by 3 bases and J by 7 bases, with 14 bases between them. It was with 60 Vbeta and 13 Jbeta primers that the PCR ran. Data came from immunoSEQ multiplex PCR; TCRdb stores just in-frame clones and leaves some out. The table includes about 59,000 clones, about four fifths detected once. This entry comes from a study of cytomegalovirus exposure and HLA in healthy donors. Study observations and caveats: A missense DCLRE1C variant was associated with V- and J-gene trimming of TCR beta chains in a later analysis, and an independent cohort replicated the association. An apparent linkage of common viral pathogens to several of the most significant clusters emerged in a later analysis. Analysis was performed later, and it showed HLA-associated TCR beta chains to be more clonally expanded than equally common others.

The receptor's source is a middle-aged man in good health and CMV-seronegative. The specimen was PBMCs. The genes are TRBV5-1 and TRBJ1-6; D might be TRBD1 (6 bases). CDR3 sequence reads: CASSSTGPKNSPLHF. The CDR3 DNA reads as TGCGCCAGCAGCTCGACAGGTCCCAAAAATTCACCCCTCCACTTT.